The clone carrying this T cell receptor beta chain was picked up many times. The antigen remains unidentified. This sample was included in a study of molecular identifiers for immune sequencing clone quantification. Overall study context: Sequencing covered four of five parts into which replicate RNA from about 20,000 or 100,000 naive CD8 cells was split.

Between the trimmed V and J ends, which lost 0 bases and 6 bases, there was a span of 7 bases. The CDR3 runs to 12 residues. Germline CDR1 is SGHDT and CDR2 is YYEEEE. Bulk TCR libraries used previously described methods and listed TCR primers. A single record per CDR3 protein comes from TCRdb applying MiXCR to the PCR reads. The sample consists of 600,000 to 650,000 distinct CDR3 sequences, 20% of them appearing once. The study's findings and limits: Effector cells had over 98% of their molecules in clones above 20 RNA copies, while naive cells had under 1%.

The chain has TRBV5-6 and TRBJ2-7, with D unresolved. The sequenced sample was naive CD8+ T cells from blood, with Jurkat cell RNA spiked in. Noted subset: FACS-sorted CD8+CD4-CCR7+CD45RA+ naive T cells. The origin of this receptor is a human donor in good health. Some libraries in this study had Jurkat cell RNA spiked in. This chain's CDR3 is CASSLGWSEQYF. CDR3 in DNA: TGTGCCAGCAGCTTGGGGTGGAGCGAGCAGTACTTC.